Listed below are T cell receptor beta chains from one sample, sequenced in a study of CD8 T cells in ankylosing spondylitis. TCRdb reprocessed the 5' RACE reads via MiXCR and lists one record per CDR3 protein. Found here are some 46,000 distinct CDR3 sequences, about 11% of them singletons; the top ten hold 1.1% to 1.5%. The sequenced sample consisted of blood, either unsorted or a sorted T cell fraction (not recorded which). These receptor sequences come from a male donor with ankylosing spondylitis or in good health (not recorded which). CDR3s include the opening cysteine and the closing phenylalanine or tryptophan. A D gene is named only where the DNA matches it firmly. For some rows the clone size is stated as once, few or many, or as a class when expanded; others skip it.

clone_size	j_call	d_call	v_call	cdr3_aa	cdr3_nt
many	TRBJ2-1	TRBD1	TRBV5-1	CASSLEPRAATGGVFEQFF	TGCGCCAGCAGCTTAGAACCGCGAGCAGCGACAGGGGGGGTTTTTGAGCAGTTCTTC
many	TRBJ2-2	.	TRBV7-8	CASSSQGGSTGELFF	TGTGCCAGCAGCTCACAGGGTGGAAGCACCGGGGAGCTGTTTTTT
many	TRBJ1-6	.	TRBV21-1	CASSKRTRQARSYNSPLHF	TGTGCCAGCAGCAAAAGGACCCGGCAGGCGCGGTCCTATAATTCACCCCTCCACTTT
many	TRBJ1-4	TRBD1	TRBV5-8	CASSWTGGNEKLFF	TGTGCCAGCAGCTGGACAGGGGGCAATGAAAAACTGTTTTTT
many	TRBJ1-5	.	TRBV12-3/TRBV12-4	CASSHGGGQPQHF	TGTGCCAGCAGCCACGGGGGGGGTCAGCCCCAGCATTTT
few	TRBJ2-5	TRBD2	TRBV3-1	CASSQDRSGGAQYF	TGTGCCAGCAGCCAAGATCGTAGCGGGGGTGCCCAGTACTTC
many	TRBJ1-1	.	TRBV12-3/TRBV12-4	CASSSGHTEAFF	TGTGCCAGCAGTTCAGGGCACACTGAAGCTTTCTTT
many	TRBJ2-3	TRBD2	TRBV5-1	CASSSATGGRSSTDTQYF	TGCGCCAGCAGCTCCGCTACGGGGGGGAGATCCAGCACAGATACGCAGTATTTT
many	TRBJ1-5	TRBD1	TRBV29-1	CSVGTGSEQPQHF	TGCAGCGTTGGGACAGGGAGTGAGCAGCCCCAGCATTTT
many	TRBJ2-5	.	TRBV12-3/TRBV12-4	CASSLNSQETQYF	TGTGCCAGCAGTTTAAATAGCCAAGAGACCCAGTACTTC
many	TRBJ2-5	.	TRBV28	CASSLIVPIQETQYF	TGTGCCAGCAGTTTAATCGTCCCGATTCAAGAGACCCAGTACTTC
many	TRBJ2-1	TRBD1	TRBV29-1	CSAAGTGGFYNEQFF	TGCAGCGCCGCAGGGACAGGGGGCTTCTACAATGAGCAGTTCTTC
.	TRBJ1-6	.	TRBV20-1	CSAEWQYNSPLHF	TGCAGTGCGGAGTGGCAGTATAATTCACCCCTCCACTTT
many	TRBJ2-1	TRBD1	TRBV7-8	CASSIWTGSSYNEQFF	TGTGCCAGCAGCATCTGGACAGGCAGCTCCTACAATGAGCAGTTCTTC
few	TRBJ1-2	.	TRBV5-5	CASSLATTEKNTF	TGTGCCAGCAGCTTGGCTACGACAGAGAAGAACACCTTC
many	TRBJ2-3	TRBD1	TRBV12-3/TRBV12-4	CASSYDRGDTQYF	TGTGCCAGCAGTTACGACAGGGGAGATACGCAGTATTTT
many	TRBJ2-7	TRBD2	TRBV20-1	CSARDSGGFFEQYF	TGCAGTGCTAGAGACAGCGGGGGGTTCTTCGAGCAGTACTTC
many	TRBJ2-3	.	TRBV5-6	CASSLVPADTQYF	TGTGCCAGCAGCTTGGTGCCGGCAGATACGCAGTATTTT
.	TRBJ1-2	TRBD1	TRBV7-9	CASSFGTGNGYTF	TGTGCCAGCAGCTTCGGGACAGGGAATGGCTACACCTTC
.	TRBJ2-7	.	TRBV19	CASSRRESYEQYF	TGTGCCAGTAGTCGAAGGGAATCCTACGAGCAGTACTTC
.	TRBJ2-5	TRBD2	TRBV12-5	CASGFSTSGGTYQETQYF	TGTGCTAGTGGTTTCTCGACTAGCGGGGGAACCTACCAAGAGACCCAGTACTTC
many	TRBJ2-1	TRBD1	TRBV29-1	CSGRDRDRYNEQFF	TGCAGCGGAAGGGACAGGGATAGGTACAATGAGCAGTTCTTC
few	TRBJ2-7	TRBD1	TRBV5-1	CASSPDRDPYEQYF	TGCGCCAGCAGCCCTGACAGGGACCCCTACGAGCAGTACTTC
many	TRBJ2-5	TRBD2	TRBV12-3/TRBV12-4	CASSLGLAGGETQYF	TGTGCCAGCAGTCTCGGACTAGCCGGGGGAGAGACCCAGTACTTC
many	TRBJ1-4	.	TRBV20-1	CSARLGGGWQKLFF	TGCAGTGCTCGTCTCGGGGGGGGGTGGCAAAAACTGTTTTTT
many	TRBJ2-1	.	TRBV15	CATSILREATEQFF	TGTGCCACCAGCATCCTCAGGGAAGCAACTGAGCAGTTCTTC
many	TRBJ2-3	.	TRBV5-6	CASSLGEGIVDTQYF	TGTGCCAGCAGCTTAGGAGAGGGCATTGTAGATACGCAGTATTTT
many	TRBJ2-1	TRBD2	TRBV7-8	CASSPTVSGGGNEQFF	TGTGCCAGCAGCCCCACGGTCAGCGGGGGCGGTAATGAGCAGTTCTTC
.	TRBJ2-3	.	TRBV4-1	CASSGSGYTDTQYF	TGCGCCAGCAGCGGCAGCGGGTACACAGATACGCAGTATTTT
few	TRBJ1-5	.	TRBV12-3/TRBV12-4	CASHRASNQPQHF	TGTGCCAGTCACAGGGCAAGCAATCAGCCCCAGCATTTT
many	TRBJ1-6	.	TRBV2	CASSEDVRSISPLHF	TGTGCCAGCAGTGAGGACGTCAGGTCTATTTCACCCCTCCACTTT
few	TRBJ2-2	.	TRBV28	CASSGGDTNTGELFF	TGTGCCAGCAGTGGAGGGGATACGAACACCGGGGAGCTGTTTTTT
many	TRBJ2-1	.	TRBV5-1	CASSLGNNEQFF	TGCGCCAGCAGCTTGGGGAACAATGAGCAGTTCTTC
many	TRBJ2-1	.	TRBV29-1	CSSTIAAAYNEQFF	TGCAGCTCAACCATAGCGGCCGCCTACAATGAGCAGTTCTTC
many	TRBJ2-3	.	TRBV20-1	CSAAGEGTDTQYF	TGCAGTGCCGCCGGGGAGGGCACAGATACGCAGTATTTT
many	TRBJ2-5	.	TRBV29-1	CSVEGLEETQYF	TGCAGCGTTGAAGGGTTGGAAGAGACCCAGTACTTC
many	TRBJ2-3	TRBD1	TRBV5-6	CASRFLQGYGTDTQYF	TGTGCCAGCAGGTTTCTACAGGGGTACGGGACAGATACGCAGTATTTT
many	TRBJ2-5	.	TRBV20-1	CSATIGSYQETQYF	TGCAGTGCTACTATCGGGAGCTACCAAGAGACCCAGTACTTC
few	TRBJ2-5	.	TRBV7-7	CASSLSGGSQETQYF	TGTGCCAGCAGCTTAAGCGGCGGTTCACAAGAGACCCAGTACTTC
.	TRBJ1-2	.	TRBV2	CASSALEGWGYGYTF	TGTGCCAGCAGTGCCTTGGAGGGGTGGGGCTATGGCTACACCTTC
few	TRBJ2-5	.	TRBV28	CASCPMGGLLMETQYF	TGTGCCAGCTGTCCCATGGGGGGGCTATTAATGGAGACCCAGTACTTC
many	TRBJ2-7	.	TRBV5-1	CASSLRTGDYEQYF	TGCGCCAGCAGCCTTCGGACGGGGGACTACGAGCAGTACTTC
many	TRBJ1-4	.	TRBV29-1	CSVAGQKYEKLFF	TGCAGCGTGGCTGGACAGAAGTATGAAAAACTGTTTTTT
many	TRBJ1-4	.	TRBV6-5	CASSWRANEKLFF	TGTGCCAGCAGTTGGAGGGCTAATGAAAAACTGTTTTTT
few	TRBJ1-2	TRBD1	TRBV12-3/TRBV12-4	CASSLPQGIGYTF	TGTGCCAGCAGTTTACCACAGGGGATTGGCTACACCTTC
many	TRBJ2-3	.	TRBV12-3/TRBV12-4	CAIKIASTQYF	TGTGCCATCAAAATTGCAAGCACGCAGTATTTT
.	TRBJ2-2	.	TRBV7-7	CASSPTRVSTGELFF	TGTGCCAGCAGCCCCACTAGGGTCTCAACCGGGGAGCTGTTTTTT
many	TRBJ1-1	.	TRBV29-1	CSVQEEAFF	TGCAGCGTCCAGGAGGAAGCTTTCTTT
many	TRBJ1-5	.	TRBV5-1	CASSLGDLPPQPQHF	TGCGCCAGCAGCTTGGGGGACTTACCACCTCAGCCCCAGCATTTT
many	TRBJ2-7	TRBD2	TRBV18	CASSPERGSSYEQYF	TGTGCCAGCTCACCAGAGCGGGGAAGCTCCTACGAGCAGTACTTC
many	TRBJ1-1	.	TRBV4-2	CASSDPITEAFF	TGTGCCAGCAGCGACCCAATCACTGAAGCTTTCTTT
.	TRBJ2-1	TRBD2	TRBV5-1	CASSLSRDYEQFF	TGCGCCAGCAGCTTGTCCCGGGACTACGAGCAGTTCTTC
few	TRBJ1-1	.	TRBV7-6	CASRFTARKLNTEAFF	TGTGCCAGCAGATTTACTGCGAGGAAATTGAACACTGAAGCTTTCTTT
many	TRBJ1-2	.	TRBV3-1	CASSQGTTNYGYTF	TGTGCCAGCAGCCAGGGGACTACTAACTATGGCTACACCTTC
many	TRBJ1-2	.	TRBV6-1	CASRSTGNYGYTF	TGTGCCAGCAGGTCGACAGGAAACTATGGCTACACCTTC
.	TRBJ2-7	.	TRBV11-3	CASSLTPNSYEQYF	TGTGCCAGCAGCTTAACCCCTAACTCCTACGAGCAGTACTTC
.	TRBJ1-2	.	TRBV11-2	CASSFSEQIYGYTF	TGTGCCAGCAGCTTTTCGGAACAGATCTATGGCTACACCTTC